The TCR beta chain described here comes from a study of T cell repertoires in cytomegalovirus infection. Regarding the study as a whole: Predominance within the ex vivo response was attributable to HLA-C-restricted CMV-specific TCR beta clonotypes.

Each CDR3 protein is one row after TCRdb ran MiXCR on the reads. The sample shows hundreds of thousands of distinct CDR3 sequences, approximately 32% of them seen only once. This clonotype has just a few counts. As yet, its antigen is unknown. The CDR3 length is 11 residues. Trimming removed 11 bases from V and 4 bases from J, with 11 bases in between. Germline CDR1 is MNHEY and CDR2 is SVGEGT. The receptor was isolated from a human donor in good health (CMV status not recorded). Some clones in this sample may be carry-over from other donors' samples. Sequences were obtained from PBMCs. V is TRBV6-2 or TRBV6-3 and J is TRBJ2-5, with D perhaps matching TRBD1 (6 bases). DNA for the CDR3: TGTGCCGCAGGGGTACGAGAGACCCAGTACTTC. Residues: CAAGVRETQYF.